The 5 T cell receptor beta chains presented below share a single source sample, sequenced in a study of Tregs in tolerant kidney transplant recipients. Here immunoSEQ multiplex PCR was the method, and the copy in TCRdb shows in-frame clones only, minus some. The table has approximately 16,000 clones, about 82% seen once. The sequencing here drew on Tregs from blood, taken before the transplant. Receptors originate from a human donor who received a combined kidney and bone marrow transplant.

The CDR3 nucleotides are TGTGCCAGCTCACCAGTGGAGGGAGGTGGCAATGAGCAGTTCTTC. It encodes CASSPVEGGGNEQFF. V usage is TRBV18 and J usage is TRBJ2-1, with D possibly matching TRBD2 (6 bases). Germline values: CDR1 KGHSH, CDR2 LQKENI. This CDR3 contains 15 residues. The V gene lost 2 bases and the J gene lost 6 bases, with 14 bases spanning the gap.

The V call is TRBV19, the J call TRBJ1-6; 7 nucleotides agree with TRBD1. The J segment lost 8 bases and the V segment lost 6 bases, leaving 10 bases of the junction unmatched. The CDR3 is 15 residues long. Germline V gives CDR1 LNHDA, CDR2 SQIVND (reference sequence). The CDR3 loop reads CASSFLDREDSPLHF. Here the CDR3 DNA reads TGTGCCAGTAGCTTTCTCGACAGGGAGGATTCACCCCTCCACTTT.

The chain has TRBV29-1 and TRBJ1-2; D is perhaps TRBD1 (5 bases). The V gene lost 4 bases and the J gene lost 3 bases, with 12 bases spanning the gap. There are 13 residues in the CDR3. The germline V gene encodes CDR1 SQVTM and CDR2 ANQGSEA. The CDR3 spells CSVGSGGYYGYTF. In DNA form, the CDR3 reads TGCAGCGTTGGAAGTGGGGGGTACTATGGCTACACCTTC.

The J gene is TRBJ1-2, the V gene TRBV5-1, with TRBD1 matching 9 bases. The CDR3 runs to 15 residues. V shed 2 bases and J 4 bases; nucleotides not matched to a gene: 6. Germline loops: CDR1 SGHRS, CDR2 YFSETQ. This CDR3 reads CASSLGTGNSYGYTF. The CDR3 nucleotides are TGCGCCAGCAGCTTAGGGACAGGGAACTCCTATGGCTACACCTTC.

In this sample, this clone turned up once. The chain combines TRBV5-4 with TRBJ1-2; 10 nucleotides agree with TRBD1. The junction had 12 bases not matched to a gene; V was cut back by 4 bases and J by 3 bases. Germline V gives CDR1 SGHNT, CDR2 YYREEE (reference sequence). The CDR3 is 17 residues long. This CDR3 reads CASSRPPGTGEDYGYTF. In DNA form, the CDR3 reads TGTGCCAGCAGCCGTCCCCCGGGGACAGGGGAGGACTATGGCTACACCTTC. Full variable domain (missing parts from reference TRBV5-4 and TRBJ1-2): ETGVTQSPTHLIKTRGQQVTLRCSSQSGHNTVSWYQQALGQGPQFIFQYYREEENGRGNFPPRFSGLQFPNYSSELNVNALELDDSALYLCASSRPPGTGEDYGYTFGSGTRLTVV.